This T cell receptor beta chain was recorded in a study of a mutant IDH1 vaccine in newly diagnosed glioma. Overall study findings and caveats: Of the patients, roughly 93% had vaccine-induced immune responses.

Germline V lookup: CDR1 MNHEY, CDR2 SMNVEV (reference sequence). CDR3 length equals 14 residues. The V segment lost 3 bases and the J segment 7 bases; nucleotides outside the gene matches: 9. Assay used: immunoSEQ multiplex PCR; TCRdb lists only in-frame clones, some missing. The table lists around 29,000 clones, 75% to 90% of them singletons, with less than 3.5% in the top ten. A word on this clone: Its antigen is undetermined.

The time point denotes: week 5, during vaccination. The study gave 300 ug of mutant IDH1 20-mer peptide per vaccine dose, with topical imiquimod. New IDH1-mutant, ATRX-lost WHO grade 3 or 4 astrocytomas occurred in donors. This chain connects TRBV27 to TRBJ2-7, with 7 bases identical to TRBD2. The TCR originated in a woman between 35 and 50 years old with glioma. Some clones in this sample may be carry-over from other donors' samples. The material was peripheral blood mononuclear cells (PBMCs), obtained from a glioma patient whose treatment included an IDH1 peptide vaccine. This chain's CDR3 is CASSFGGSPWEQYF. The CDR3 DNA reads TGTGCCAGCAGTTTTGGCGGGAGCCCCTGGGAGCAGTACTTC.